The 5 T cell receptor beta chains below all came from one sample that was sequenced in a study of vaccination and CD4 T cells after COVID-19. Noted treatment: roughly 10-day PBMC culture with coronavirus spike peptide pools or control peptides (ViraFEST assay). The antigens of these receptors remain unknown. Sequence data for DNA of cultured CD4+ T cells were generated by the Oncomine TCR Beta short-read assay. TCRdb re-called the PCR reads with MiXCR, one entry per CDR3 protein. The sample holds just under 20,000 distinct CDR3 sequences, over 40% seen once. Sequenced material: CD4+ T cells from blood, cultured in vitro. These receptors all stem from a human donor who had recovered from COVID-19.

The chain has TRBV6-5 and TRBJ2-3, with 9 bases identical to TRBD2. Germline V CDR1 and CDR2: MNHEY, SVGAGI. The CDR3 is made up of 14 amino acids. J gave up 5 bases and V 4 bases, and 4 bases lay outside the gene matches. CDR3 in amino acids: CASSSRGGQDTQYF. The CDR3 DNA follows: TGTGCCAGCAGTTCGCGGGGGGGCCAAGATACGCAGTATTTT.

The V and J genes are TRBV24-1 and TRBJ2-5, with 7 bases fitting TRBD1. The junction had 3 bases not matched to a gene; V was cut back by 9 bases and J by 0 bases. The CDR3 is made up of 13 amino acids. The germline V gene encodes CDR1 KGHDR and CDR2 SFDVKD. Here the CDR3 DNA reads TGTGCCACCGCACAGGGGAACCAAGAGACCCAGTACTTC. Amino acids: CATAQGNQETQYF.

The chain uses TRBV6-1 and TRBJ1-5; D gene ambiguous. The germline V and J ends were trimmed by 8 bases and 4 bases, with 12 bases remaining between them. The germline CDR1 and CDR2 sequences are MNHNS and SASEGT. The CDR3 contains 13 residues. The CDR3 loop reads CASGRKENQPQHF. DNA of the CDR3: TGTGCCAGCGGGAGGAAGGAGAATCAGCCCCAGCATTTT.

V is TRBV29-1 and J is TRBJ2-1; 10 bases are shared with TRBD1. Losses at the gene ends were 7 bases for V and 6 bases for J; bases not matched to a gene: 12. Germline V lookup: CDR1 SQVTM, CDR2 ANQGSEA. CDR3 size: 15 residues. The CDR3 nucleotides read TGCAGCGCAAACCCGGGGACAGGGGTTGGCAATGAGCAGTTCTTC. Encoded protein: CSANPGTGVGNEQFF.

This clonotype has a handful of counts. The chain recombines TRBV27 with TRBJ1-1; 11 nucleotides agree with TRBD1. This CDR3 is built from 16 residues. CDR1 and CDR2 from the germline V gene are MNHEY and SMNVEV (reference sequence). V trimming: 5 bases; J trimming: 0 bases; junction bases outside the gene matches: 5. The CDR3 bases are TGTGCCAGCAGTCGGGGACAGGGGGGATTGAACACTGAAGCTTTCTTT. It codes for CASSRGQGGLNTEAFF.